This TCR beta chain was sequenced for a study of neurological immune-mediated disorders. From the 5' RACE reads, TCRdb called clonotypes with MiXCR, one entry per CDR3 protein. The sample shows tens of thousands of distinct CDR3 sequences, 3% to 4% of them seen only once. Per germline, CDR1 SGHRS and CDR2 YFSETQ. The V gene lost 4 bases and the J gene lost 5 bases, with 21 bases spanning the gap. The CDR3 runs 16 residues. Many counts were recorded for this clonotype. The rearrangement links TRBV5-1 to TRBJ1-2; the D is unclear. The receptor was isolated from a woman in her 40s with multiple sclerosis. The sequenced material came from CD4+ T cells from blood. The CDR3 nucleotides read TGCGCCAGCAGCCCGGACGGCCAGGCCCAGGTGTATGGCTACACCTTC. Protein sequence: CASSPDGQAQVYGYTF. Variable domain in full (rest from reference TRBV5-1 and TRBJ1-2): KAGVTQTPRYLIKTRGQQVTLSCSPISGHRSVSWYQQTPGQGLQFLFEYFSETQRNKGNFPGRFSGRQFSNSRSEMNVSTLELGDSALYLCASSPDGQAQVYGYTFGSGTRLTVV.